Below, 9 T cell receptor beta chains from the same sample are listed, as sequenced in a study of CD8 T cells in Susac syndrome. Random hexamers were used to reverse transcribe the RNA input (about 0.45 to 1 ug). TCRdb passed the immunoSEQ multiplex PCR reads through MiXCR, listing each CDR3 protein once. The sample consists of fewer than 350,000 distinct CDR3 sequences, roughly 85% of them appearing once. The sequenced sample was CD8+ T cells from PBMCs. Receptors originate from a human donor with multiple sclerosis.

The chain combines TRBV12-5 with TRBJ2-1, with D possibly matching TRBD1 (5 bases). The germline CDR1 and CDR2 sequences are LGHNT and FRNRAP. V was pared by 3 bases and J by 4 bases, with 7 bases between. This CDR3 spans 13 amino acids. CDR3 region: CASGFREYNEQFF. The CDR3 DNA follows: TGTGCTAGTGGTTTCAGGGAATACAATGAGCAGTTCTTC.

The rearrangement uses TRBV7-9 and TRBJ1-1; D call uncertain. Trimming shortened V by 0 bases and J by 3 bases, and 11 bases separated the two germline ends. This CDR3 is built from 15 residues. CDR1 and CDR2 from the germline V gene are SEHNR and FQNEAQ (reference sequence). CDR3 sequence (DNA): TGTGCCAGCAGCTTAGCGGGTGGCGGGGACACTGAAGCTTTCTTT. It codes for CASSLAGGGDTEAFF.

This clonotype came up once. V is TRBV30 and J is TRBJ2-7, with TRBD2 matching 7 bases. The CDR3 length is 14 residues. Germline loops: CDR1 GTSNPN, CDR2 SVGIG (reference sequence). The V segment lost 7 bases and the J segment 1 base; nucleotides outside the gene matches: 10. CDR3 nucleotide sequence: TGTGCCTCCTCCCTAGCGGAACAATCCTACGAGCAGTACTTC. It is translated as CASSLAEQSYEQYF.

The chain has TRBV27 and TRBJ2-7, with TRBD1 matching over 7 bases. Germline CDR1 is MNHEY and CDR2 is SMNVEV (reference sequence). J lost 0 bases, V lost 5 bases, and 4 bases had no gene match. The CDR3 length is 14 residues. CDR3: CASSPTGYSYEQYF. CDR3 DNA: TGTGCCAGCAGTCCGACAGGGTACTCCTACGAGCAGTACTTC.

The chain combines TRBV3-1 with TRBJ2-3; 7 bases match TRBD1. CDR1 is LGHDT and CDR2 is YNNKEL in the germline V gene (reference sequence). Losses at the gene ends were 0 bases for V and 3 bases for J; bases not matched to a gene: 6. The CDR3 is 16 amino acids. The CDR3 spells CASSQDGDRETDTQYF. The CDR3 region has the DNA TGTGCCAGCAGCCAAGATGGAGACAGGGAAACAGATACGCAGTATTTT.

The rearrangement joins TRBV2 to TRBJ2-2; TRBD2 matches at 11 bases. The CDR3 sequence is 16 residues long. Per the germline V gene, CDR1 is SNHLY and CDR2 is FYNNEI. Trimming took 3 bases from V and 4 from J; bases not matched to a gene: 4. The CDR3 is CASSELAGGVTGELFF. CDR3 DNA: TGTGCCAGCAGTGAGCTAGCGGGAGGAGTCACCGGGGAGCTGTTTTTT.

This rearrangement joins TRBV5-4 to TRBJ2-1, with TRBD2 as a possible D gene (6 bases). The CDR3 has 13 residues. Between the trimmed V and J ends, which lost 0 bases and 9 bases, there was a span of 10 bases. Germline V lookup: CDR1 SGHNT, CDR2 YYREEE (reference sequence). The CDR3 DNA follows: TGTGCCAGCAGCTTGGGTGGACTAATTGAGCAGTTCTTC. Residues: CASSLGGLIEQFF.

CDR3: CASSDLTYRASTDTQYF. CDR3 in DNA: TGTGCCAGCAGTGATCTGACATACAGGGCTAGCACAGATACGCAGTATTTT. The chain links TRBV6-1 to TRBJ2-3; tentatively, D is TRBD1 (6 bases). The germline V gene encodes CDR1 MNHNS and CDR2 SASEGT. The CDR3 contains 17 residues. V lost 3 bases to trimming and J lost 0 bases, with 16 bases between them.

The chain links TRBV28 to TRBJ2-5, with 8 nucleotides matching TRBD1. Germline V gene lookup returns CDR1 MDHEN and CDR2 SYDVKM. Trimming at V came to 3 bases and at J to 4 bases, leaving 10 bases not matched to a gene. This CDR3 has 16 amino acids. This CDR3 reads CASSLYGRGRLETQYF. Here the CDR3 DNA reads TGTGCCAGCAGTTTGTACGGCAGGGGGCGGTTAGAGACCCAGTACTTC.